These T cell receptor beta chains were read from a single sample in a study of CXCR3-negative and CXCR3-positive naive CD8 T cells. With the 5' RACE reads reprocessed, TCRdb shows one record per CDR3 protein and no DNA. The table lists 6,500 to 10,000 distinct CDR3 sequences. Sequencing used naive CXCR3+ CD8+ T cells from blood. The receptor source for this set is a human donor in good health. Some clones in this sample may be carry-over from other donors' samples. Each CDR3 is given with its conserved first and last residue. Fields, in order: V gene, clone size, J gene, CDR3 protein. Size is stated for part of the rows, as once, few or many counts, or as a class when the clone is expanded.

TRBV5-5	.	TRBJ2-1	CASSITSGSFVEQFF
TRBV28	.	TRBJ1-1	CASSLPRGGAEAFF
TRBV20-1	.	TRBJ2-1	CSARGVSYNEQFF
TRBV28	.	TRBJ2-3	CASSSLAGVGSTDTQYF
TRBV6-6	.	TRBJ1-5	CASSYETERSNQPQHF
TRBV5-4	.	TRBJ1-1	CASSLAEVYSEAFF
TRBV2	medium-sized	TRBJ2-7	CASSGDQREGIIFYEQYF
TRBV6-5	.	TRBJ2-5	CASKTYDSTEETQYF
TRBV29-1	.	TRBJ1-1	CSVERPRSSEAFF
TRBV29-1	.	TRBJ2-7	CSVEGVGTIYEQYF
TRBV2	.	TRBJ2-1	CASSALTSQFTYNEQFF
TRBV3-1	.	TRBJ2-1	CARSHTLGKLRYNEQFF
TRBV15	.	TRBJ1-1	CATSRDQGMSEPRGAFF
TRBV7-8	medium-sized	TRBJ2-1	CASSLLWDNEQFF
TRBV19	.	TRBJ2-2	CASSWGTGELFF
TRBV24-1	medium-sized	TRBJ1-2	CATSEDSFDYGYTF
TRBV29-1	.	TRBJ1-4	CSAWDRNEKLFF
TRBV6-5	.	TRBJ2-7	CASSYSLGLAHEQYF
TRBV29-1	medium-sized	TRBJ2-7	CSVAAESYEQYF
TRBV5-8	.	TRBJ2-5	CASSIGLGDWKTLYF
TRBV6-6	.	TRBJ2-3	CASSYSKETTSTDTQYF
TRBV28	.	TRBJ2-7	CASSPLLGSRTYEQYF
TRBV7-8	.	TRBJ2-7	CASSLGGGSSYEQYF
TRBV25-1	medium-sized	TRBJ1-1	CASSLGQSTEAFF
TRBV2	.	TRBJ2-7	CASSEWTEKAFEQYF
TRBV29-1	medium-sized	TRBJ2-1	CSVVAASYNEQFF
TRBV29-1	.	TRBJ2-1	CSSVGARGVNEQFF
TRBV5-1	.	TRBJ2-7	CASSLWASGSYEQYF
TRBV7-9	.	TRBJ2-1	CASSLATGTYNEQFF
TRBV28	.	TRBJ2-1	CASSLGLEGVNEQFF
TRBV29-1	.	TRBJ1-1	CSVVMNTEAFF
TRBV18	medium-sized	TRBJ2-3	CASSPDGSTDTQYF
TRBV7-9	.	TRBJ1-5	CASSLAGSNHPQHF
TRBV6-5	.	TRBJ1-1	CASSLADRAEAFF
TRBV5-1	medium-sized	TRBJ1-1	CASSLRPGQGADTEAFF
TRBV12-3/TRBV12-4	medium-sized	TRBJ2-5	CASTPGDSPQETQYF
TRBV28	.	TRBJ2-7	CASSLKVVSSYEQYF
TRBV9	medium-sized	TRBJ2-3	CASSVVDAGETADTQYF
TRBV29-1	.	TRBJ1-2	CSVTGQTYGYTF
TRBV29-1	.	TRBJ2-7	CSVEDRNDVGYEQYF
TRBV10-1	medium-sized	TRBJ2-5	CASSESFSTGSETQYF
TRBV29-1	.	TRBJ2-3	CSVVRLAGSDTQYF
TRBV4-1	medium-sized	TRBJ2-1	CASSHRSIRDRYEQFF
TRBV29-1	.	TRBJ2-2	CSVGGGYPGELFF
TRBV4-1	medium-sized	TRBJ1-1	CASSQAGSLEAFF
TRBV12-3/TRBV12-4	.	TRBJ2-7	CASSLADSYEQYF
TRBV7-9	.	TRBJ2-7	CASCDAHEQYF
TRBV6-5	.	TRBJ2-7	CASSWSLGSEQYF
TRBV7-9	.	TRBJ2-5	CASSLGTAQETQYF
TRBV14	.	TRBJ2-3	CASSQDLGSTDTQYF